This T cell receptor (beta chain) comes out of a study of beta chain features in type 1 diabetes. Study information: Comparable age, gender and cell yields were observed in patients relative to healthy donors.

CD45RO/CCR7/CD25/CD127/CD95/CD27 separated CD4+ naive, central memory, regulatory and stem cell-like memory cells by sorting. CDR3 length: 15 residues. In germline, CDR1 is SNHLY, CDR2 FYNNEI. V trimming: 7 bases; J trimming: 5 bases; junction bases outside the gene matches: 10. Overall study findings and caveats: TCRB CDR3s from Type 1 diabetes patients were moderately but significantly shorter in all four CD4+ subsets. HLA influence on TCRB rearrangement stayed unresolved here.

Since all of the isolated RNA was reverse transcribed, expressed TCRB transcripts were what got sequenced. The table came from immunoSEQ multiplex PCR; TCRdb's copy has only in-frame clones and leaves some out. Among under 150,000 clones listed, 6.9% were seen once. In regard to this clone: The antigen is not known.

This sequence joins TRBV2 and TRBJ2-2; the match to TRBD2 covers 7 bases. The sequence was obtained from a woman in her twenties or thirties in good health. The sample was central memory CD4+ T cells from blood. CDR3 DNA: TGTGCCAGCAATGGCGGGAGCGGGGAAACCGGGGAGCTGTTTTTT. Translated: CASNGGSGETGELFF.